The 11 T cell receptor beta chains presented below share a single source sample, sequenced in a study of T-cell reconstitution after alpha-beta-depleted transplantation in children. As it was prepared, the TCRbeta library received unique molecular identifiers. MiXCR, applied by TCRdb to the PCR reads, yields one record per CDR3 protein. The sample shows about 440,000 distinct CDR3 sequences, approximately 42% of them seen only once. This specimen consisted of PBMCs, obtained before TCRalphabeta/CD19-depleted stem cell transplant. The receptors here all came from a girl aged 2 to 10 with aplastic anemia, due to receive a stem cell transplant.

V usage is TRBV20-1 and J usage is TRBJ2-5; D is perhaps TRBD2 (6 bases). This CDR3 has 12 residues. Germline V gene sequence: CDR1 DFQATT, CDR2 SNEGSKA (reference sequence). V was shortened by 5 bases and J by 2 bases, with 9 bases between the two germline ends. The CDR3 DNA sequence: TGCAGTGCTGGGGGGTTACAAGAGACCCAGTACTTC. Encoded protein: CSAGGLQETQYF.

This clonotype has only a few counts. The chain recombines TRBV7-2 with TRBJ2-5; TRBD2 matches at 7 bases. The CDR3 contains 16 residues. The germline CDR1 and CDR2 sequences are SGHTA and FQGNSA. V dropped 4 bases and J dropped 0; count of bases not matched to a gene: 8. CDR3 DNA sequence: TGTGCCAGCAGCTCAGTGACTAGCTGGTACCAAGAGACCCAGTACTTC. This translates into CASSSVTSWYQETQYF.

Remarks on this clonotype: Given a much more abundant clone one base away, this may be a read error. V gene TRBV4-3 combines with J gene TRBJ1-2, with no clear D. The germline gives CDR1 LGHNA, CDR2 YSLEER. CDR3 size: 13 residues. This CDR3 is CASSQDRTYGDTF. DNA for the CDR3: TGCGCCAGCAGCCAAGATCGGACTTATGGCGACACCTTC.

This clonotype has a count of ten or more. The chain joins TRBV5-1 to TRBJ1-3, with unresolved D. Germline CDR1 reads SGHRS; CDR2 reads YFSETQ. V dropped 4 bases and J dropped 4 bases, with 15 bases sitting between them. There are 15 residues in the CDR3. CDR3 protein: CASSPTSVTGNTIYF. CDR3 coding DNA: TGCGCCAGCAGCCCGACCTCGGTTACGGGAAACACCATATATTTT.

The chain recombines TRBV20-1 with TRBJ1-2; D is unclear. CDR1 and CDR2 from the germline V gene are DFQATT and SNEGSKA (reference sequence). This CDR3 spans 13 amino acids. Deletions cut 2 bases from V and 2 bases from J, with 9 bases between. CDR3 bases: TGCAGTGCTAGAAAGGCAGAAAACTATGGCTACACCTTC. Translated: CSARKAENYGYTF.

CDR3 DNA sequence: TGCGCCAGCAGCTTGCCGAGACAGGGGGTTTCGGCTTTCTTT. Translation gives CASSLPRQGVSAFF. This chain connects TRBV5-1 to TRBJ1-1; TRBD1 agrees at 9 bases. The germline V gene encodes CDR1 SGHRS and CDR2 YFSETQ. The CDR3 consists of 14 residues. The V gene end was trimmed by 1 base and the J gene end by 11 bases; junction bases not matched to a gene: 9.

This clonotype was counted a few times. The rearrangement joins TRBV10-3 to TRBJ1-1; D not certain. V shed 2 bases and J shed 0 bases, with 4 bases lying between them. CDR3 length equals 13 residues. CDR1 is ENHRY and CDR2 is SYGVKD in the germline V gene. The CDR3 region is CAISEGVNTEAFF. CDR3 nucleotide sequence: TGTGCCATCAGTGAGGGGGTGAACACTGAAGCTTTCTTT.

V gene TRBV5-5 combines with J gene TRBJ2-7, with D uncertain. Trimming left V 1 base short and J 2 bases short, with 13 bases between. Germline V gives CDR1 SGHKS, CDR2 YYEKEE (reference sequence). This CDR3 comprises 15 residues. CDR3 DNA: TGTGCCAGCAGCTTGTCGTTAGAAACTACCTACGAGCAGTACTTC. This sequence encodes CASSLSLETTYEQYF. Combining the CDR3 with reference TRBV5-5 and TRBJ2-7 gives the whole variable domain DAGVTQSPTHLIKTRGQQVTLRCSPISGHKSVSWYQQVLGQGPQFIFQYYEKEERGRGNFPDRFSARQFPNYSSELNVNALLLGDSALYLCASSLSLETTYEQYFGPGTRLTVT.

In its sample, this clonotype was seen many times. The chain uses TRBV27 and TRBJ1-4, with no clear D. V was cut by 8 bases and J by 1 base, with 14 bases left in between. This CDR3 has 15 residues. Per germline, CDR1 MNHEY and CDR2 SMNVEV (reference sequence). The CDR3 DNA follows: TGTGCCAGCCAGACCCGACTGCAAACTAATGAAAAACTGTTTTTT. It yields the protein CASQTRLQTNEKLFF.

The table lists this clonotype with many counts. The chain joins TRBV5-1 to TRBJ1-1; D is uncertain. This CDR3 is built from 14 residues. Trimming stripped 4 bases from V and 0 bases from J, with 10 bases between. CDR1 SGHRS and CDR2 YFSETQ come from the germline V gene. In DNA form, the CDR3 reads TGCGCCAGCAGCGGACTGGACTTGAACACTGAAGCTTTCTTT. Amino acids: CASSGLDLNTEAFF.

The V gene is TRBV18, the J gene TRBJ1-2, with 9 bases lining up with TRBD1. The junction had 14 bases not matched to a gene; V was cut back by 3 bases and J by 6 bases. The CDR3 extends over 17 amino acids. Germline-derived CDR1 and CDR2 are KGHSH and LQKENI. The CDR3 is CASSPAGDRAWADGYTF. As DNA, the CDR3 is TGTGCCAGCTCACCGGCTGGGGACAGGGCCTGGGCGGATGGCTACACCTTC.